This T cell receptor beta chain was observed in a study of cytomegalovirus exposure and HLA in healthy donors. The study's findings and limits: In a later analysis, an Asian-associated ancestry cluster reportedly showed fewer N-insertions than the 666-donor mean. Differences between HLA loci emerged in a later analysis of TCR association rates, with DRB1 most and HLA-C fewest. A cluster of highly shared sequence variants was likely a sequencing artifact.

PCR primers comprised 60 Vbeta and 13 Jbeta primers. Assay used: immunoSEQ multiplex PCR; TCRdb lists only in-frame clones, some missing. The table lists about 97,000 clones, about 80% of them singletons. As for this clone: Its specificity is unknown.

The material sequenced was PBMCs. This clonotype originated in a male donor in good health and CMV-seropositive.

The CDR3 region has the DNA TGTGCCAGCAGTGAAAGGCAGGGTACGTACGAGCAGTACTTC. It codes for CASSERQGTYEQYF. The chain carries TRBV6-1 and TRBJ2-7, with D perhaps TRBD1 (5 bases). V gave up 2 bases and J gave up 4 bases, with 12 bases separating them. CDR1 MNHNS and CDR2 SASEGT come from the germline V gene. The CDR3 totals 14 residues.